Listed here is a single TCR beta chain. The antigen remains unidentified. The data derive from a study of cytomegalovirus exposure and HLA in healthy donors. The V and J ends lost 4 bases and 6 bases, in that order; junction bases with no gene match: 3. This CDR3 is 13 amino acids long. From germline, CDR1 is SGHRS and CDR2 YFSETQ. PCR employed 60 Vbeta and 13 Jbeta primers. The data were produced by immunoSEQ multiplex PCR, yet TCRdb's version contains in-frame clones alone and is incomplete. The sample includes under 200,000 clones, 70% to 90% of them seen just once. Study-level results: There was a cluster of highly shared sequence variants that was likely a sequencing artifact. Trimming of TCR beta V- and J-genes showed a link, identified in a later analysis, to a missense DCLRE1C variant.

This receptor was obtained from a woman under 30 in good health and CMV-seronegative. The source material was PBMCs. This chain joins TRBV5-1 and TRBJ1-2, with 10 positions matching TRBD1. The CDR3 region is CASSPGTGDGYTF. In nucleotides, the CDR3 is TGCGCCAGCAGCCCGGGGACAGGGGATGGCTACACCTTC.